These T cell receptor beta chains were read from a single sample in a study of T cells in localized non-small cell lung cancer. Produced via immunoSEQ multiplex PCR; TCRdb's table is partial and in-frame only. The table lists around 50,000 clones, roughly 85% of them singletons. The sample here was peripheral blood, taken before any cancer treatment. The receptors shown here come from a male donor older than 55 with stage III squamous cell lung carcinoma. Each CDR3 is given with its conserved first and last residue. Each record gives: clone size, D gene, V gene, J gene, CDR3 DNA, CDR3 protein. The D gene is left open where the match is weak. Clone size is shown for a subset of rows, as once, few, many or a class of expanded clone.

size: few
D: -
V: TRBV9
J: TRBJ1-1
DNA: TGTGCCAGCAGCGAGCAGGGGAACACTGAAGCTTTCTTT
CDR3: CASSEQGNTEAFF

size: -
D: -
V: TRBV9
J: TRBJ2-5
DNA: TGTGCCAGCAGCGTAGGGAACGGGGCCCAAGAGACCCAGTACTTC
CDR3: CASSVGNGAQETQYF

size: -
D: TRBD2
V: TRBV29-1
J: TRBJ2-3
DNA: TGCAGCGTTGATGTTAGCGGGGGCCGGGATACGCAGTATTTT
CDR3: CSVDVSGGRDTQYF

size: once
D: -
V: TRBV7-3
J: TRBJ2-1
DNA: TGTGCCAGCAGCTTAATCCTGGGGAACGAGCAGTTCTTC
CDR3: CASSLILGNEQFF

size: -
D: TRBD1
V: TRBV18
J: TRBJ2-7
DNA: TGTGCCAGCTCACCAGGAATGACAGGGCGCTACGAGCAGTACTTC
CDR3: CASSPGMTGRYEQYF

size: -
D: -
V: TRBV5-6
J: TRBJ1-5
DNA: TGTGCCAGCAGCTTGAGTGGTCTGAGCAATCAGCCCCAGCATTTT
CDR3: CASSLSGLSNQPQHF

size: few
D: -
V: TRBV9
J: TRBJ2-7
DNA: TGTGCCAGCAGCGTAAATGTTGGGGACGTCGGCACCCACGAGCAGTACTTC
CDR3: CASSVNVGDVGTHEQYF

size: -
D: -
V: TRBV7-2
J: TRBJ1-5
DNA: TGTGCCAGCAGCCCTCGGACGGGGTCGGGTCAGCCCCAGCATTTT
CDR3: CASSPRTGSGQPQHF

size: -
D: -
V: TRBV5-8
J: TRBJ2-7
DNA: TGTGCCAGCAGCTTTGGGGGACTCAGCTACGAGCAGTACTTC
CDR3: CASSFGGLSYEQYF

size: -
D: TRBD2
V: TRBV29-1
J: TRBJ2-1
DNA: TGCAGCGTTGGGGCTAGCGGGGGGCCTGGGGAGCAGTTCTTC
CDR3: CSVGASGGPGEQFF

size: -
D: -
V: TRBV19
J: TRBJ2-1
DNA: TGTGCCAGTAGTGAGGGGAGTATCGCCTACAATGAGCAGTTCTTC
CDR3: CASSEGSIAYNEQFF

size: -
D: -
V: TRBV9
J: TRBJ2-7
DNA: TGTGCCAGCAGCGTGGGACCGGGACACGGCGAGCAGTACTTC
CDR3: CASSVGPGHGEQYF

size: -
D: -
V: TRBV7-2
J: TRBJ1-1
DNA: TGTGCCAGCAGCTTGGGCCGGATGAACACTGAAGCTTTCTTT
CDR3: CASSLGRMNTEAFF

size: -
D: -
V: TRBV9
J: TRBJ1-5
DNA: TGTGCCAGCAGCTCCCAGGGAGGTAGCAATCAGCCCCAGCATTTT
CDR3: CASSSQGGSNQPQHF

size: -
D: -
V: TRBV4-3
J: TRBJ1-2
DNA: TGCGCCAGCAGCCTCCTTACAACCGGGACGGCTAACTATGGCTACACCTTC
CDR3: CASSLLTTGTANYGYTF

size: -
D: -
V: TRBV6-1
J: TRBJ1-1
DNA: TGTGCCAGCAGTGAAGTCCGCTCCCTTGAAGCTTTCTTT
CDR3: CASSEVRSLEAFF

size: -
D: -
V: TRBV5-1
J: TRBJ2-5
DNA: TGCGCCAGCAGCTTAGGTAGGGTGGGAGAAGAGACCCAGTACTTC
CDR3: CASSLGRVGEETQYF

size: -
D: -
V: TRBV6-1
J: TRBJ2-1
DNA: TGTGCCAGCAGTACCTTCAGAGGCCAGAATGAGCAGTTCTTC
CDR3: CASSTFRGQNEQFF

size: -
D: -
V: TRBV19
J: TRBJ2-3
DNA: TGTGCCAGTAGTATAGGGGTAGGGCAGCTTGGCACAGATACGCAGTATTTT
CDR3: CASSIGVGQLGTDTQYF

size: -
D: -
V: TRBV5-6
J: TRBJ1-5
DNA: TGTGCCAGCAGCGCCGACAGGAATCAGCCCCAGCATTTT
CDR3: CASSADRNQPQHF

size: -
D: -
V: TRBV4-1
J: TRBJ1-1
DNA: TGCGCCAGCAGCCAAGATCTTGGCACTGAAGCTTTCTTT
CDR3: CASSQDLGTEAFF

size: -
D: -
V: TRBV2
J: TRBJ2-1
DNA: TGTGCCAGCACAGGGGCTTTATCCTACAATGAGCAGTTCTTC
CDR3: CASTGALSYNEQFF

size: -
D: -
V: TRBV7-9
J: TRBJ1-1
DNA: TGTGCCAGCAGCTTAGTTACAGGGCGGCCAACTGAAGCTTTCTTT
CDR3: CASSLVTGRPTEAFF

size: -
D: TRBD1
V: TRBV5-1
J: TRBJ2-4
DNA: TGCGCCAGCAGCTTTACCGGGACAGGGTCCCAAAACATTCAGTACTTC
CDR3: CASSFTGTGSQNIQYF

size: -
D: -
V: TRBV6-4
J: TRBJ2-7
DNA: TGTGCCAGCACCGGGGGGAGACAGGTACCCTACGAGCAGTACTTC
CDR3: CASTGGRQVPYEQYF

size: few
D: -
V: TRBV18
J: TRBJ1-6
DNA: TGTGCCAGCTCCCGGGGGACAAATTCACCCCTCCACTTT
CDR3: CASSRGTNSPLHF

size: -
D: TRBD2
V: TRBV6-1
J: TRBJ2-3
DNA: TGTGCCAGCAGGGCCGGGACTAGAGGCGCAGATACGCAGTATTTT
CDR3: CASRAGTRGADTQYF

size: -
D: -
V: TRBV5-8
J: TRBJ1-2
DNA: TGTGCCAGCAGCTTGGCCAAGCAGGGCCTCTATGGCTACACCTTC
CDR3: CASSLAKQGLYGYTF

size: -
D: -
V: TRBV5-1
J: TRBJ2-1
DNA: TGCGCCAGCAGCGGAACAGGGTACAATGAGCAGTTCTTC
CDR3: CASSGTGYNEQFF

size: -
D: TRBD2
V: TRBV7-9
J: TRBJ2-3
DNA: TGTGCCAGCAGCTCCAAAACGCCCACGGCGGGAGTCCCTTATTTT
CDR3: CASSSKTPTAGVPYF

size: -
D: -
V: TRBV27
J: TRBJ1-5
DNA: TGTGCCAGCAGTTTATCCAGTACAGGATCTCAGCCCCAGCATTTT
CDR3: CASSLSSTGSQPQHF

size: -
D: TRBD1
V: TRBV6-6
J: TRBJ1-2
DNA: TGTGCCAGCAGTTACGACAGGGGTAGAGGCTACACCTTC
CDR3: CASSYDRGRGYTF

size: once
D: -
V: TRBV6-5
J: TRBJ2-3
DNA: TGTGCCAGCAGTTACTCGAACGTGGTCACAGATACGCAGTATTTT
CDR3: CASSYSNVVTDTQYF

size: -
D: TRBD1
V: TRBV29-1
J: TRBJ2-3
DNA: TGCAGCGTTTACAGGGGTTTTACGCAGTATTTT
CDR3: CSVYRGFTQYF

size: -
D: TRBD2
V: TRBV7-2
J: TRBJ2-1
DNA: TGTGCCAGCAGCTCCCCAGCGGGAGTTAGGGTTGAGCAGTTCTTC
CDR3: CASSSPAGVRVEQFF

size: -
D: TRBD2
V: TRBV5-5
J: TRBJ2-1
DNA: TGTGCCAGCAGCCTGGGACTACCGTACAATGAGCAGTTCTTC
CDR3: CASSLGLPYNEQFF

size: once
D: -
V: TRBV28
J: TRBJ2-3
DNA: TGTGCCAGCAAATCGAGGGGGGCCGGAACAGATACGCAGTATTTT
CDR3: CASKSRGAGTDTQYF

size: few
D: -
V: TRBV11-1
J: TRBJ1-1
DNA: TGTGCCAGCAGCTTAGTAATGAACACTGAAGCTTTCTTT
CDR3: CASSLVMNTEAFF

size: -
D: -
V: TRBV5-4
J: TRBJ1-2
DNA: TGTGCCAGCAGCTCCCGGGACGGGGATGGCTACACCTTC
CDR3: CASSSRDGDGYTF

size: -
D: -
V: TRBV19
J: TRBJ1-2
DNA: TGTGCCAGTAGTATAGACCCAGCCACCAGCCTTAATGGCTACACCTTC
CDR3: CASSIDPATSLNGYTF

size: -
D: -
V: TRBV27
J: TRBJ1-1
DNA: TGTGCCAGCACCGGCCCTTCAGGAGCTTTCTTT
CDR3: CASTGPSGAFF

size: -
D: TRBD1
V: TRBV6-5
J: TRBJ2-7
DNA: TGTGCCAGCAGGAACAGGGGGCTTGGGACCTACGAGCAGTACTTC
CDR3: CASRNRGLGTYEQYF

size: once
D: -
V: TRBV5-4
J: TRBJ1-4
DNA: TGTGCCAGCAGCCCAGGAACTAATGAAAAACTGTTTTTT
CDR3: CASSPGTNEKLFF